This T cell receptor beta chain is drawn from a study of T-cell memory formation after mild COVID-19. Points from the study as a whole: The study detected some responding clones in pre-infection memory, suggesting cross-reactive memory joined.

TCRdb passed the 5' RACE reads through MiXCR, listing each CDR3 protein once. This sample carries about 350,000 distinct CDR3 sequences, roughly 15% of them seen once, and the ten largest clones take approximately 22%. CDR1 MNHNS and CDR2 SASEGT come from the germline V gene. The CDR3 sequence is 12 residues long. V was shortened by 4 bases and J by 4 bases, with 7 bases between the two germline ends. As regards this clonotype: The antigen is undetermined.

Sequencing was done on a sample of PBMCs or a T cell subset sorted from them (not recorded which). This sequence joins TRBV6-1 and TRBJ2-5, with D tentatively TRBD1 (6 bases). This TCR was sampled from a young man who had mild COVID-19 (a few samples of this study predate the infection). Cell type and time point are not known. In nucleotides, the CDR3 is TGTGCCAGCAGTGGACAGGTAGAGACCCAGTACTTC. As protein: CASSGQVETQYF.